The 3 T cell receptor beta chains given below trace back to one sample, sequenced in a study of blood T cells in healthy people across ages. A second PCR, run for about 6 to 11 cycles, used a sample-barcoded 5' primer plus a J-beta primer mix. TCRdb recomputed calls from the 5' RACE reads with MiXCR, one row per CDR3 protein. The sample carries about 800,000 distinct CDR3 sequences, 25% recorded once. These same records also appear under a second study, on T cells of mothers and their children.

Sequencing was performed on blood. Receptors originate from a boy aged 5-17 years in good health.

The chain recombines TRBV6-5 with TRBJ1-2, with D tentatively TRBD1 (6 bases). CDR1 is MNHEY and CDR2 is SVGAGI in the germline V gene. This CDR3 contains 15 residues. V lost 2 bases and J lost 3, with 13 bases in between. The CDR3 region is CASSYEGGLYYGYTF. For the CDR3, the DNA is TGTGCCAGCAGTTACGAGGGGGGCCTTTACTATGGCTACACCTTC.

This clonotype turned up a few times. This chain links TRBV20-1 with TRBJ2-3, with 10 nucleotides matching TRBD2. Germline loops: CDR1 DFQATT, CDR2 SNEGSKA (reference sequence). The J segment lost 7 bases and the V segment lost 0 bases, leaving 7 bases of the junction unmatched. The CDR3 extends over 15 amino acids. The CDR3 nucleotides read TGCAGTGCTAGAGATCTAGCGGGGGAGCTGAATACGCAGTATTTT. This gives the protein CSARDLAGELNTQYF.

The genes are TRBV20-1 and TRBJ2-4; D not certain. CDR1 and CDR2 (germline): DFQATT, SNEGSKA (reference sequence). Trimming removed 6 bases at V and 0 bases at J, with 12 bases between. The CDR3 is 14 residues long. The CDR3, as DNA: TGCAGTGCCCCAACTGACCTAGCCAAAAACATTCAGTACTTC. Amino acids: CSAPTDLAKNIQYF.